The entry below describes one TCR beta chain. Its binding antigen is unknown. Per-nucleotide qualities are absent, and no much larger clonotype sits a single base away. These data come from a study of blood T cell repertoires in COVID-19 (dated by TCRdb to the early 2020s). With respect to the entire study: The collaborator samples originated in the United States, Italy and Spain and spanned the acute and convalescent phases of COVID-19. A freely available public database, intended as a resource for researchers studying the immune response to SARS-CoV-2, is where the repertoires were released. The prospective study material was composed of cDNA or gDNA derived from T cells, B-cell-depleted T cells, or PBMCs. Where HLA class I and class II types were available, the types were taken from metadata supplied by the sample provider, not from assay-based typing. The samples were drawn from two sources: the first 160 participants of the ongoing ImmuneRACE study, and some 1,300 subjects contributed by 6 global collaborators. Sample metadata almost always included a de-identified subject ID, COVID-19 status, age in years and sex. Deeply sampled blood TCRbeta repertoires from subjects exposed to, actively infected with, or recovered from COVID-19 were included in the dataset.

Summary of the overall study and its limitations: The quantity of clinical and demographic metadata differed by source and by participant and was supplied without curation.

TCRbeta CDR3 regions were amplified from genomic DNA using the immunoSEQ Assay, a bias-controlled multiplex PCR. Concerning the study's data processing: The number of nucleated cells in each sample was estimated from the amplification of reference gene primers within the assay. Sequence reads were collapsed and filtered to measure the absolute abundance of every unique TCRbeta CDR3 rearrangement. Productive Simpson clonality was computed per sample as the square root of Simpson's diversity index over productive rearrangements. Drawn from immuneACCESS, this table holds only the in-frame rearrangements with V and J called that TCRdb kept. Clones are partly lost; checked studies trace under half to an unresolved V gene and leave the rest unexplained. The D gene and trimming were derived from the DNA, and the V and J assignments and clone size from that table. This sample gives some 120,000 clones in total; roughly four fifths of them show up just once. The ten largest clones add up to 16% of the sample.

Each collaborating institution followed its own protocols to collect whole blood in K2EDTA tubes. For TCRbeta analysis, collaborator samples were shipped as frozen whole blood, as isolated PBMCs, or as DNA extracted from either sample type. The sample was peripheral blood. This clonotype was obtained from a woman in her forties or fifties with acute or convalescent COVID-19.

The DNA sequence reads TGTGCCAGCAGCTTAGGAGGGTTGGAAGCTTTCTTT. It encodes CASSLGGLEAFF. The sequence is built from TRBV7-2 and TRBJ1-1, with the D gene call left open. Sequences SGHTA (CDR1) and FQGNSA (CDR2) are obtained from the germline V gene. Deletion took 1 base off V and 8 bases off J, with a span of 8 bases between the germline ends. The CDR3, from cysteine to phenylalanine, totals 12 residues. Kept here is only the CDR3 DNA, which spans 36 bases and is read in frame from base 1. Here the CDR3 is joined to the reference TRBV7-2 and TRBJ1-1 genes, and the full variable domain is: GAGVSQSPSNKVTEKGKDVELRCDPISGHTALYWYRQSLGQGLEFLIYFQGNSAPDKSGLPSDRFSAERTGGSVSTLTIQRTQQEDSAVYLCASSLGGLEAFFGQGTRLTVV.